Below are 16 T cell receptor beta chains sequenced from a single sample in a study of blood T cell repertoires in COVID-19. TCRdb keeps only in-frame clones here, not all; method: immunoSEQ multiplex PCR. The sample holds roughly 250,000 clones, 70% to 90% seen once. The sample taken for sequencing was peripheral blood. These receptors originate from a middle-aged woman who had recovered from COVID-19.

This clone was observed once. V and J are TRBV18 and TRBJ2-1; D might be TRBD2 (5 bases). This CDR3 has 15 amino acids. CDR1 and CDR2 from the germline V gene are KGHSH and LQKENI. Between the trimmed V and J ends, which lost 3 bases and 6 bases, there was a span of 15 bases. The CDR3 loop is CASSPGTRNINEQFF. CDR3 in DNA: TGTGCCAGCTCACCCGGAACTAGAAACATCAATGAGCAGTTCTTC.

The gene calls are TRBV9 and TRBJ2-1; 9 bases agree with TRBD1. This CDR3 has 14 amino acids. Trimming at V came to 2 bases and at J to 7 bases, leaving 4 bases not matched to a gene. Germline CDR1 is SGDLS and CDR2 is YYNGEE. As DNA, the CDR3 is TGTGCCAGCAGCGTGACAGGGGGAACAAATGAGCAGTTCTTC. Translating gives CASSVTGGTNEQFF.

The V gene is TRBV25-1, the J gene TRBJ2-1; D perhaps matches TRBD1 (6 bases). Per germline, CDR1 MGHDK and CDR2 SYGVNS. The CDR3 loop spans 16 amino acids. Trimming removed 4 bases at V and 0 bases at J, with 13 bases between. DNA of the CDR3: TGTGCCAGCAGTGTCCGGACAGAAAGCTCCTACAATGAGCAGTTCTTC. Amino acids: CASSVRTESSYNEQFF.

The V gene is TRBV24-1, the J gene TRBJ2-5; 8 bases fit TRBD1. The germline CDR1 and CDR2 sequences are KGHDR and SFDVKD. This CDR3 has 16 residues. V lost 3 bases to trimming and J lost 1 base; unmatched junction nucleotides: 6. CDR3: CATSDLGRGPQETQYF. For the CDR3, the DNA is TGTGCCACCAGTGATCTTGGCAGGGGGCCCCAAGAGACCCAGTACTTC.

The genes are TRBV25-1 and TRBJ2-5; D is perhaps TRBD1 (5 bases). This CDR3 spans 16 amino acids. V shed 3 bases and J shed 4 bases, with 18 bases lying between them. CDR1 and CDR2 from the germline V gene are MGHDK and SYGVNS. CDR3: CASSDTVQVRGETQYF. DNA for the CDR3: TGTGCCAGCAGTGATACGGTACAGGTCAGAGGAGAGACCCAGTACTTC. Complete variable domain (other parts from reference TRBV25-1 and TRBJ2-5): EADIYQTPRYLVIGTGKKITLECSQTMGHDKMYWYQQDPGMELHLIHYSYGVNSTEKGDLSSESTVSRIRTEHFPLTLESARPSHTSQYLCASSDTVQVRGETQYFGPGTRLLVL.

This clone was counted once. This chain joins TRBV6-5 and TRBJ1-4, with D possibly TRBD1 on 5 matching bases. V was clipped by 2 bases and J by 7 bases, with 8 bases between them. There are 13 residues in the CDR3. CDR1 and CDR2 from the germline V gene are MNHEY and SVGAGI. Written as DNA, the CDR3 is TGTGCCAGCAGTTACGACGGGGGTGAAAAACTGTTTTTT. It yields the protein CASSYDGGEKLFF.

This clone turned up a few times. V usage is TRBV5-1 and J usage is TRBJ2-1, with TRBD1 as a possible D gene (6 bases). The CDR3 covers 15 residues. The V end lost 3 bases, the J end lost 2 bases, and 12 bases lay between the germline ends. Germline V CDR1 and CDR2: SGHRS, YFSETQ. The CDR3 nucleotides are TGCGCCAGCAGCTCTGGACAGTCCACCTACAATGAGCAGTTCTTC. The encoded protein is CASSSGQSTYNEQFF.

The chain links TRBV5-6 to TRBJ2-1, with 8 bases that match TRBD2. With V trimmed by 3 bases and J by 6 bases, 11 bases remained unmatched. The germline gives CDR1 SGHDT, CDR2 YYEEEE. The CDR3 has 16 residues. This CDR3 is CASSSEPGLGFNEQFF. DNA for the CDR3: TGTGCCAGCAGCTCAGAACCGGGACTAGGGTTCAATGAGCAGTTCTTC.

CDR3 loop: CASSRNRGLEQYF. In nucleotides, the CDR3 is TGTGCCAGCAGTCGGAACAGGGGCCTCGAGCAGTACTTC. V and J are TRBV28 and TRBJ2-7, with 7 positions matching TRBD1. CDR3 length equals 13 residues. V trimming: 5 bases; J trimming: 6 bases; junction bases outside the gene matches: 7. Germline V lookup: CDR1 MDHEN, CDR2 SYDVKM.

This clone showed up just once. This chain uses TRBV4-2 with TRBJ1-2; D might be TRBD1 (5 bases). Germline CDR1 and CDR2: LGHNA and YNFKEQ. Trimming shortened V by 0 bases and J by 8 bases, and 19 bases separated the two germline ends. The CDR3 is made up of 16 amino acids. The CDR3 sequence is CASSQDSVRVMVGYTF. The CDR3 region has the DNA TGTGCCAGCAGCCAAGATTCGGTCAGGGTGATGGTAGGCTACACCTTC.

A single count supports this clone. The CDR3 DNA is TGTGCCAGCAGCTTGGCACGGGACAGGGGGACAAACATTCAGTACTTC. Amino acids: CASSLARDRGTNIQYF. V and J are TRBV5-4 and TRBJ2-4; 11 nucleotides match TRBD1. J was trimmed by 6 bases and V by 0 bases; bases with no gene match: 5. The length of the CDR3 is 16 residues. In germline, CDR1 is SGHNT, CDR2 YYREEE (reference sequence). The variable domain in full, completed from reference TRBV5-4 and TRBJ2-4, reads ETGVTQSPTHLIKTRGQQVTLRCSSQSGHNTVSWYQQALGQGPQFIFQYYREEENGRGNFPPRFSGLQFPNYSSELNVNALELDDSALYLCASSLARDRGTNIQYFGAGTRLSVL.

This chain links TRBV20-1 with TRBJ1-1, with D possibly being TRBD1 (6 bases). Germline lookup yields CDR1 DFQATT and CDR2 SNEGSKA (reference sequence). V lost 5 bases to trimming and J lost 8 bases, with 12 bases between them. The CDR3 totals 11 residues. CDR3 residues: CSALNREEAFF. The CDR3 DNA is TGCAGTGCTCTTAACAGGGAAGAAGCTTTCTTT.

This chain uses TRBV7-2 with TRBJ2-5; 13 nucleotides agree with TRBD2. This CDR3 contains 17 residues. Losses at the gene ends were 4 bases for V and 2 bases for J; bases not matched to a gene: 7. Germline CDR1 is SGHTA and CDR2 is FQGNSA. The CDR3: CASSSLPGLAGQETQYF. The CDR3 DNA sequence: TGTGCCAGCAGCTCACTCCCGGGACTAGCGGGGCAAGAGACCCAGTACTTC.

This clone was seen only once. The gene calls are TRBV3-1 (or the pseudogene TRBV3-2) and TRBJ2-1; a possible D gene is TRBD2 (6 bases). Trimming pared 1 base from V and 3 bases from J, leaving 13 bases between. The CDR3 extends over 16 amino acids. Germline CDR1 is LGHDT and CDR2 is YNNKEL (reference sequence). This CDR3 reads CASSQGPSSGYNEQFF. The CDR3 DNA sequence: TGTGCCAGCAGCCAAGGGCCGAGTAGCGGCTACAATGAGCAGTTCTTC.

J is TRBJ2-2 and V is TRBV7-3; 9 bases are shared with TRBD1. The CDR3 runs to 14 residues. CDR1 is SGHTA, CDR2 FQGTGA, per germline. The J segment lost 7 bases and the V segment lost 4 bases, leaving 4 bases of the junction unmatched. CDR3 amino acids: CASSSTGGYGELFF. CDR3 sequence (DNA): TGTGCCAGCAGCTCCACAGGGGGCTACGGGGAGCTGTTTTTT.

This clone was seen once. This chain links TRBV20-1 with TRBJ2-7, with TRBD1 as a possible D gene (5 bases). Germline values: CDR1 DFQATT, CDR2 SNEGSKA (reference sequence). The CDR3 covers 11 residues. Trimming pared 6 bases from V and 2 bases from J, leaving 8 bases between. CDR3 loop: CSASGPYEQYF. The CDR3 region has the DNA TGCAGTGCCTCAGGGCCCTACGAGCAGTACTTC.